The subject of this entry is one T cell receptor beta chain. The ends were cut back, 2 bases at V and 1 base at J, with 6 bases in the middle. Germline V lookup: CDR1 GTSNPN, CDR2 SVGIG (reference sequence). The CDR3 spans 13 residues. This sample stems from a study of blood T cell repertoires in COVID-19. Study summary: Acute and convalescent COVID-19 specimens originated in the United States, Italy and Spain. In each case, the material was cDNA or gDNA derived from T cells, B-cell-depleted T cells, or PBMCs.

Original methodology: Counts of nucleated cells, estimated from reference gene primer amplification, were obtained. Clones were read by immunoSEQ multiplex PCR, and TCRdb kept only the in-frame ones, dropping some. For V, J and clone size, that table is used; D and trimming come from the DNA. The sample lists roughly 670,000 clones, 85% to 90% occurring once. The V and J genes are TRBV30 and TRBJ1-5; maybe TRBD1 (5 bases). Sequencing was done on a sample of peripheral blood. The TCR originated in a woman aged 18-29 years with acute or convalescent COVID-19. CDR3 sequence reads: CAWSRQSNQPQHF. CDR3 sequence (DNA): TGTGCCTGGAGTAGACAGAGCAATCAGCCCCAGCATTTT.